These 21 T cell receptor beta chains originate from one sample sequenced in a study of early T cells in non-severe SARS-CoV-2 infection. TCRdb reprocessed the 5' RACE reads via MiXCR and lists one record per CDR3 protein. The sample carries tens of thousands of distinct CDR3 sequences, roughly 15% recorded once. The sequenced sample was whole blood, obtained at baseline. These receptor sequences come from an adult who was a healthcare worker with PCR-confirmed SARS-CoV-2 infection or an uninfected control (not recorded which).

The chain combines TRBV10-1 with TRBJ1-2; 7 bases align to TRBD1. The CDR3 is 13 amino acids. The V gene's germline CDR1 is WNHNN and CDR2 SYGVQD (reference sequence). Trimming removed 6 bases from V and 2 bases from J; junction bases left unmatched: 3. The CDR3 protein is CASSQGVNYGYTF. The CDR3 DNA reads as TGCGCCAGCAGCCAGGGGGTGAACTATGGCTACACCTTC.

Only a few counts were recorded for this clonotype. V usage is TRBV12-3 or TRBV12-4 and J usage is TRBJ2-3; 12 nucleotides align to TRBD2. V lost 4 bases to trimming and J lost 6 bases; unmatched junction nucleotides: 8. This CDR3 region has 16 residues. The CDR3 DNA follows: TGTGCCAGCAGTTGGAAGACTAGCGGGGGAGGGGATACGCAGTATTTT. This encodes CASSWKTSGGGDTQYF.

This clonotype has just a few counts. For the CDR3, the DNA is TGTGCCAGCAGTTTATCTACGGGAGGGGTCACCGGGGAGCTGTTTTTT. It encodes CASSLSTGGVTGELFF. This rearrangement joins TRBV12-3 or TRBV12-4 to TRBJ2-2; 8 bases line up with TRBD2. V trimming: 2 bases; J trimming: 4 bases; junction bases outside the gene matches: 6. The CDR3 extends over 16 amino acids.

This clonotype came up a few times. J is TRBJ1-5 and V is TRBV2, with D tentatively TRBD1 (5 bases). CDR3 length: 14 residues. Trimming left V 2 bases short and J 7 bases short, with 12 bases between. Germline V gives CDR1 SNHLY, CDR2 FYNNEI. This CDR3 reads CASSEPQGGQPQHF. For the CDR3, the DNA is TGTGCCAGCAGTGAACCGCAGGGAGGGCAGCCCCAGCATTTT.

This clonotype occurred a few times. The genes are TRBV24-1 and TRBJ2-7; D unresolved. Germline V gene sequence: CDR1 KGHDR, CDR2 SFDVKD. Trimming left V 4 bases short and J 3 bases short, with 3 bases between. This CDR3 is built from 11 residues. The CDR3 loop reads CATSDRYEQYF. For the CDR3, the DNA is TGTGCCACCAGTGACCGCTACGAGCAGTACTTC.

At least ten counts were recorded for this clonotype. The limits of the CDR3 on the DNA are not certain, so only TCRdb's listed CDR3 is given. V and J are TRBV7-5 and TRBJ2-7; the table's D call of TRBD2 was not tested on the DNA. TRBV7-5 is a recognized pseudogene. Inclusive of both ends, the CDR3 amounts to 18 amino acids. The CDR3 protein is CISVSEAPRLADLYEQYF.

This chain links TRBV20-1 with TRBJ2-3; 10 nucleotides line up with TRBD1. CDR1 and CDR2 from the germline V gene are DFQATT and SNEGSKA (reference sequence). The junction had 8 bases not matched to a gene; V was cut back by 1 base and J by 4 bases. This CDR3 region has 16 residues. Written as DNA, the CDR3 is TGCAGTGCTAGAGGACAGGGGGCTGGATGGCCAGATACGCAGTATTTT. The encoded protein is CSARGQGAGWPDTQYF.

There are a few counts of this clonotype. The rearrangement uses TRBV2 and TRBJ2-1, with TRBD2 matching over 7 bases. This CDR3 region has 15 residues. The V and J ends lost 4 bases and 9 bases, in that order; junction bases with no gene match: 12. Germline V gene lookup returns CDR1 SNHLY and CDR2 FYNNEI. As DNA, the CDR3 is TGTGCCAGCAGTGGCAGGACTAGTTCCCTGGGTGAGCAGTTCTTC. This sequence encodes CASSGRTSSLGEQFF.

V usage is TRBV7-8 and J usage is TRBJ2-2; 9 bases match TRBD2. The J segment lost 1 base and the V segment lost 7 bases, leaving 10 bases of the junction unmatched. The CDR3 sequence is 17 residues long. From germline, CDR1 is SGHVS and CDR2 FQNEAQ. The CDR3 loop reads CASNKRTSALNTGELFF. In nucleotides, the CDR3 is TGTGCCAGCAACAAAAGGACTAGCGCGCTGAACACCGGGGAGCTGTTTTTT.

J is TRBJ1-5 and V is TRBV9; D is unresolved. The length of the CDR3 is 15 residues. Trimming pared 0 bases from V and 5 bases from J, leaving 12 bases between. Germline CDR1 and CDR2: SGDLS and YYNGEE. This CDR3 is CASSVGPGIDQPQHF. The CDR3 DNA follows: TGTGCCAGCAGCGTAGGCCCGGGCATAGATCAGCCCCAGCATTTT.

This clonotype was counted at least ten times. V gene TRBV7-2 combines with J gene TRBJ2-7; possibly TRBD2 for D (6 bases). The CDR3 has 15 amino acids. Germline V gives CDR1 SGHTA, CDR2 FQGNSA. Trimming stripped 1 base from V and 2 bases from J, with 12 bases between. The CDR3 nucleotides read TGTGCCAGCAGCTTAGGGTCGGGGGACCCCTACGAGCAGTACTTC. Protein product: CASSLGSGDPYEQYF.

This clonotype appeared a few times. This chain links TRBV19 with TRBJ2-1; 13 nucleotides agree with TRBD2. The CDR3 extends over 16 amino acids. V lost 1 base and J lost 3; bases outside the gene matches: 0. Germline V CDR1 and CDR2: LNHDA, SQIVND (reference sequence). The CDR3 loop is CASSIGTSGSYNEQFF. In nucleotides, the CDR3 is TGTGCCAGTAGTATAGGGACTAGCGGGAGCTACAATGAGCAGTTCTTC.

V gene TRBV7-9 combines with J gene TRBJ2-7; 13 bases line up with TRBD2. The CDR3 is 16 residues long. CDR1 SEHNR and CDR2 FQNEAQ come from the germline V gene (reference sequence). Trimming removed 1 base from V and 5 bases from J; junction bases left unmatched: 5. The CDR3 DNA follows: TGTGCCAGCAGCTTAGGGCGAACTAGCGGGAGGGACGAGCAGTACTTC. Protein: CASSLGRTSGRDEQYF.

The V gene is TRBV28, the J gene TRBJ2-7; the match to TRBD2 covers 9 bases. CDR1 MDHEN and CDR2 SYDVKM come from the germline V gene. This CDR3 has 15 amino acids. Trimming at V came to 2 bases and at J to 6 bases, leaving 8 bases not matched to a gene. The CDR3 DNA sequence: TGTGCCAGCAGTTTAAAGGCGGGAGGGCACGGCGAGCAGTACTTC. Translation: CASSLKAGGHGEQYF.

This clonotype was detected a few times. V and J are TRBV5-1 and TRBJ2-1; 8 bases are shared with TRBD1. With 0 bases clipped from V and 8 bases from J, the junction kept 7 bases outside the gene matches. This CDR3 has 15 amino acids. Germline CDR1 and CDR2: SGHRS and YFSETQ. The CDR3, as DNA: TGCGCCAGCAGCTTGGAAGGACAGGGTCGGGATGAGCAGTTCTTC. It encodes CASSLEGQGRDEQFF.

The J gene is TRBJ2-3, the V gene TRBV11-2; D gene uncertain. CDR3 size: 12 residues. Trimming shortened V by 2 bases and J by 5 bases, and 5 bases separated the two germline ends. Germline CDR1 SGHAT, CDR2 FQNNGV. The CDR3 loop is CASSLIGDTQYF. DNA for the CDR3: TGTGCCAGCAGCTTAATCGGAGATACGCAGTATTTT.

This clonotype was picked up many times. The chain is built from TRBV7-9 and TRBJ1-2, with D possibly being TRBD1 (6 bases). The CDR3 has 14 residues. V shed 8 bases and J shed 8 bases, with 21 bases lying between them. Germline V CDR1 and CDR2: SEHNR, FQNEAQ (reference sequence). Here the CDR3 reads CASSEGRGIPGYTF. The CDR3 bases are TGTGCCAGCTCCGAGGGCAGGGGCATTCCGGGCTACACCTTC.

This clonotype has only a few counts. One end of the junction varies from germline; a read error may be responsible. The CDR3 spells CASSRWGGQATNF. The CDR3 DNA is TGTGCCAGCAGCCGCTGGGGGGGACAGGCCACGAACTTC. The chain joins TRBV7-8 to TRBJ2-5, with D maybe TRBD1 (8 bases). Looked up from germline, CDR1 is SGHVS and CDR2 is FQNEAQ. This CDR3 is 13 amino acids long.

In this sample, this clonotype turned up once. The genes are TRBV9 and TRBJ1-1; unclear D gene. Trimming cost V 3 bases and J 6 bases, with 15 bases left between them. This CDR3 comprises 14 residues. Germline CDR1 SGDLS, CDR2 YYNGEE. CDR3 loop: CASSAIGGRAEAFF. The CDR3 bases are TGTGCCAGCAGCGCCATAGGAGGGAGGGCTGAAGCTTTCTTT.

The chain carries TRBV2 and TRBJ1-1; D ambiguous. Germline V gene sequence: CDR1 SNHLY, CDR2 FYNNEI. The CDR3 extends over 13 amino acids. The V and J ends lost 8 bases and 1 base respectively, with 11 bases between them. CDR3 amino acids: CASGKQSNTEAFF. The CDR3 coding sequence is TGTGCCAGCGGGAAGCAGTCGAACACTGAAGCTTTCTTT.

The chain recombines TRBV4-1 with TRBJ2-3, with 9 bases lining up with TRBD2. Germline values: CDR1 MGHRA, CDR2 YSYEKL. Trimming cost V 0 bases and J 0 bases; bases outside gene matches: 4. The CDR3 contains 17 residues. Here the CDR3 reads CASSQDKTSGSTDTQYF. The CDR3 DNA reads as TGCGCCAGCAGCCAAGATAAGACTAGCGGAAGCACAGATACGCAGTATTTT.